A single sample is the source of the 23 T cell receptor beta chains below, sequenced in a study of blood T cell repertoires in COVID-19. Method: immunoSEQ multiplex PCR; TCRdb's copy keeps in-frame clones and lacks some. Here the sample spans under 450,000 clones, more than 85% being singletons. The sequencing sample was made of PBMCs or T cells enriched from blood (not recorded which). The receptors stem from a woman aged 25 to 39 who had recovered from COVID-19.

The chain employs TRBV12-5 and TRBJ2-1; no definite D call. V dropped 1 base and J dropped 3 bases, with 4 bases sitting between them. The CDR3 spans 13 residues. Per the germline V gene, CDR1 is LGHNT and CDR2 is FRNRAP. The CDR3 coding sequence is TGTGCTAGTGGTTTGGCCCACTACAATGAGCAGTTCTTC. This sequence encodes CASGLAHYNEQFF.

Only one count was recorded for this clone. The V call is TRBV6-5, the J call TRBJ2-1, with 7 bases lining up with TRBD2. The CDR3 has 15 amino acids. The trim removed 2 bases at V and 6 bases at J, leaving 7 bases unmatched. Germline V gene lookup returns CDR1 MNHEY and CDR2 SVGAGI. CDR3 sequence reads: CASSYGGGVVNEQFF. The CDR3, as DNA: TGTGCCAGCAGTTACGGGGGAGGGGTGGTCAATGAGCAGTTCTTC.

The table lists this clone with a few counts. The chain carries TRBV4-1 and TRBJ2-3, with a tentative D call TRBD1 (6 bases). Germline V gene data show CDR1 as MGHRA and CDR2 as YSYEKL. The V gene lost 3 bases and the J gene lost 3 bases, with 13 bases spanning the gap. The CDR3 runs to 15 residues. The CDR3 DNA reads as TGCGCCAGCAGCCACTCCGGGACATCAACAGATACGCAGTATTTT. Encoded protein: CASSHSGTSTDTQYF.

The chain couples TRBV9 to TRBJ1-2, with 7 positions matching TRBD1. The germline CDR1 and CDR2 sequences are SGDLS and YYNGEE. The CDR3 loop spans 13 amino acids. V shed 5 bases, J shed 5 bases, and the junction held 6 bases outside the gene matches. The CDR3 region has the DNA TGTGCCAGCAGGGAACAGGGGACATATGGCTACACCTTC. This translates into CASREQGTYGYTF.

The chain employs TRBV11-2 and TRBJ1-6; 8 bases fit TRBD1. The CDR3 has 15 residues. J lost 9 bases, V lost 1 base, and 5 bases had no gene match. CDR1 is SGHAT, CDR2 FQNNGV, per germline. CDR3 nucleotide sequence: TGTGCCAGCAGCTTAGGGCCAGGGGGCTTTTCACCCCTCCACTTT. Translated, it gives CASSLGPGGFSPLHF.

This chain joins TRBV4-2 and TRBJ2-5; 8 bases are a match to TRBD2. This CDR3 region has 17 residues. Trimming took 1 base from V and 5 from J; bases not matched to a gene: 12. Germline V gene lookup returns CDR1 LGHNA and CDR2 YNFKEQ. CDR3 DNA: TGTGCCAGCAGCCAAGGGAGCGGGAGAGAAGGGTGGGAGACCCAGTACTTC. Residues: CASSQGSGREGWETQYF.

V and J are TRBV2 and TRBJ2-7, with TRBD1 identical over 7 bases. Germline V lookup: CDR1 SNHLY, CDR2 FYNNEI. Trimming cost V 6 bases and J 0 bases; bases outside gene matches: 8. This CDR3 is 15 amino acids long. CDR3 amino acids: CASRAYRGSSYEQYF. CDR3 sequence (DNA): TGTGCCAGCAGAGCCTACAGGGGTAGCTCCTACGAGCAGTACTTC.

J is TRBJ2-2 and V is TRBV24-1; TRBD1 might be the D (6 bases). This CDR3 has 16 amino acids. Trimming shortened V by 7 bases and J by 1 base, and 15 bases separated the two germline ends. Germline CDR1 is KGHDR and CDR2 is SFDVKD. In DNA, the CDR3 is TGTGCCACCAGGAGCCCGACAGGCAAGAACACCGGGGAGCTGTTTTTT. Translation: CATRSPTGKNTGELFF.

CDR3 in amino acids: CASSTGQARPTNEKLFF. CDR3 bases: TGCGCCAGCAGCACGGGACAGGCTCGTCCGACTAATGAAAAACTGTTTTTT. The rearrangement uses TRBV5-1 and TRBJ1-4, with 8 bases identical to TRBD1. Germline V gene data show CDR1 as SGHRS and CDR2 as YFSETQ. The CDR3 is 17 amino acids. The junction had 10 bases not matched to a gene; V was cut back by 4 bases and J by 2 bases.

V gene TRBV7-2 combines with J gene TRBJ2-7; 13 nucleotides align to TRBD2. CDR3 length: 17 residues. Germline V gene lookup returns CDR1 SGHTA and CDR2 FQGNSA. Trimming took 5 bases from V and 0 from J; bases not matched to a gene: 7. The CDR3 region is CASSLWGLAGSSYEQYF. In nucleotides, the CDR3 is TGTGCCAGCAGCCTCTGGGGACTAGCGGGGAGCTCCTACGAGCAGTACTTC.

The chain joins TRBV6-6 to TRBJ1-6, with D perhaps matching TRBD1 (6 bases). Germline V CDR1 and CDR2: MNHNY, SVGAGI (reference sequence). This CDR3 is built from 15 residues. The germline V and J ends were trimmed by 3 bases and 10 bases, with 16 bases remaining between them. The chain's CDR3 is CASSYGGTGLSPLHF. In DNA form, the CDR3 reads TGTGCCAGCAGTTATGGTGGAACAGGGCTCTCACCCCTCCACTTT.

CDR3 region: CATSRDGRGEDSPLHF. The CDR3 region has the DNA TGTGCCACCAGCAGAGATGGCAGGGGAGAGGATTCACCCCTCCACTTT. This rearrangement joins TRBV15 to TRBJ1-6, with D perhaps matching TRBD1 (6 bases). V was clipped by 0 bases and J by 8 bases, with 14 bases between them. Germline CDR1 reads LNHNV; CDR2 reads YYDKDF (reference sequence). The CDR3 length is 16 residues.

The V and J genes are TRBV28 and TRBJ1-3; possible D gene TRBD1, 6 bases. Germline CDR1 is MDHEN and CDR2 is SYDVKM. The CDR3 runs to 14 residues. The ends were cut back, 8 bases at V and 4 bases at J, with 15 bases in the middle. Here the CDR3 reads CASVPGGNGNTIYF. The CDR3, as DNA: TGTGCCAGCGTGCCGGGGGGCAACGGAAACACCATATATTTT.

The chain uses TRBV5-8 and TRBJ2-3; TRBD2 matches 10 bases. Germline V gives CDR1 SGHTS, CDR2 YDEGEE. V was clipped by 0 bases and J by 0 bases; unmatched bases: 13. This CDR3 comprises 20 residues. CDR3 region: CASSLGFLAGVLGSTDTQYF. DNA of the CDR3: TGTGCCAGCAGCTTGGGTTTTCTAGCGGGAGTGCTGGGGAGCACAGATACGCAGTATTTT.

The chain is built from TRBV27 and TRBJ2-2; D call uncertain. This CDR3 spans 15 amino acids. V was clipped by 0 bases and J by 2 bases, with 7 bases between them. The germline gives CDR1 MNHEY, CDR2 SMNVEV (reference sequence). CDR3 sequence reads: CASSLSFQNTGELFF. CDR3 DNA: TGTGCCAGCAGTTTATCGTTCCAAAACACCGGGGAGCTGTTTTTT.

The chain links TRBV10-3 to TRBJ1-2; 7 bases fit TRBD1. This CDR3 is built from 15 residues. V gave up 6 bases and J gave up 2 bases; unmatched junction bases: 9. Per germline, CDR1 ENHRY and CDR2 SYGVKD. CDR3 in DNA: TGTGCCATCAGCGCTGGGGACAGCCCGAACTATGGCTACACCTTC. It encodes CAISAGDSPNYGYTF.

CDR3: CASITSGKYNEQFF. In DNA, the CDR3 is TGTGCCAGCATTACTAGCGGGAAATACAATGAGCAGTTCTTC. The V and J genes are TRBV18 and TRBJ2-1; 10 positions match TRBD2. Germline trimming cut 8 bases from V and 4 bases from J; bases unmatched to any gene: 5. This CDR3 has 14 residues. CDR1 is KGHSH, CDR2 LQKENI, per germline.

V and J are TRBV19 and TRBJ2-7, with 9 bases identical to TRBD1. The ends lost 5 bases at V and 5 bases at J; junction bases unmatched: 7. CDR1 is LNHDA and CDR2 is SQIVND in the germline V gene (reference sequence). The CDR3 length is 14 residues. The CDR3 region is CASSPGQGIHEQYF. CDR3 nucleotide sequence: TGTGCCAGTAGTCCGGGACAGGGAATCCACGAGCAGTACTTC.

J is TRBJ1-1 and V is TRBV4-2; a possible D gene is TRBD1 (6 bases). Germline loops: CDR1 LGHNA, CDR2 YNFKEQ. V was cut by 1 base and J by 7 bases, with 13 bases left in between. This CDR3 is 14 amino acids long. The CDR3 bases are TGTGCCAGCAGCCAAGCTCAGGGGAGCGGTGAAGCTTTCTTT. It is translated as CASSQAQGSGEAFF.

Written as DNA, the CDR3 is TGTGCCAGCAGCTCAATCACGGACAGGGGCAACATGAACACTGAAGCTTTCTTT. It encodes CASSSITDRGNMNTEAFF. The chain uses TRBV7-6 and TRBJ1-1; 9 bases are a match to TRBD1. The CDR3 spans 18 residues. CDR1 is SGHVS and CDR2 is FNYEAQ in the germline V gene. J gave up 0 bases and V 4 bases, and 12 bases lay outside the gene matches.

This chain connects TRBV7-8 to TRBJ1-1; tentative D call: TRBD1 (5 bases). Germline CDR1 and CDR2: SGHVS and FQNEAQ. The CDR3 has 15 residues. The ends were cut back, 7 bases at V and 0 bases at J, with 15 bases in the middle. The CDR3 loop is CASKLGLIMNTEAFF. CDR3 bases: TGTGCCAGCAAGCTGGGACTGATTATGAACACTGAAGCTTTCTTT.

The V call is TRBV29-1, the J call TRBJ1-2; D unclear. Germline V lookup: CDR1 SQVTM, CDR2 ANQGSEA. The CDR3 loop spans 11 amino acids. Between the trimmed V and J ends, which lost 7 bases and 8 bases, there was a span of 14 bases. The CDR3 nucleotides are TGCAGCGCCTCGGACGGGAGAGGCTACACCTTC. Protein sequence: CSASDGRGYTF.

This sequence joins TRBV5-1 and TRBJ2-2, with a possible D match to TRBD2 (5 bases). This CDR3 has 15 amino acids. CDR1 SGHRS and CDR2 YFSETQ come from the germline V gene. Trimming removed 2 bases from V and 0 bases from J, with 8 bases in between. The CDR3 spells CASSLERSNTGELFF. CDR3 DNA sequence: TGCGCCAGCAGCTTAGAGCGGTCGAACACCGGGGAGCTGTTTTTT.